A single sample is the source of the 5 T cell receptor beta chains below, sequenced in a study of T cells in Graves' hyperthyroidism and ophthalmopathy. What was amplified from RNA transcripts were TCR beta CDR3 regions. The primer set for the first-round RT-PCR of the TCR CDR3 was HTBI. TCRdb analysed the multiplex PCR reads with MiXCR anew, one entry per CDR3 protein. The table has around 380,000 distinct CDR3 sequences, about 14% seen once. The material sequenced was blood. The receptors derive from a man aged 25 to 40 with Graves' hyperthyroidism that later progressed to Graves' ophthalmopathy.

CDR3 sequence: CASSYSWRGEHYGYTF. The CDR3 DNA follows: TGTGCCAGCAGTTACTCGTGGAGGGGGGAGCACTATGGCTACACCTTC. The V gene is TRBV6-5, the J gene TRBJ1-2; maybe TRBD1 (6 bases). Germline V CDR1 and CDR2: MNHEY, SVGAGI. The V end was cut by 0 bases, the J end by 3 bases, with 14 bases between. The CDR3 sequence is 16 residues long.

This clonotype was found many times. The rearrangement joins TRBV12-3 or TRBV12-4 to TRBJ1-2, with a possible D match to TRBD1 (6 bases). The V end lost 5 bases, the J end lost 6 bases, and 13 bases lay between the germline ends. The CDR3 extends over 13 amino acids. CDR3 region: CASSATSGDGYTF. Here the CDR3 DNA reads TGTGCCAGCAGTGCCACCTCAGGGGATGGCTACACCTTC.

This clonotype was recorded a few times. The chain couples TRBV7-2 to TRBJ1-2; possibly TRBD1 for D (6 bases). Germline CDR1 is SGHTA and CDR2 is FQGNSA. Trimming shortened V by 3 bases and J by 6 bases, and 20 bases separated the two germline ends. CDR3 length: 16 amino acids. Here the CDR3 reads CASSFSRSAGGHGYTF. The CDR3 DNA reads TGTGCCAGCAGCTTCTCGCGGTCGGCGGGGGGGCATGGCTACACCTTC. Based on the CDR3 plus reference TRBV7-2 and TRBJ1-2, the full variable domain is GAGVSQSPSNKVTEKGKDVELRCDPISGHTALYWYRQSLGQGLEFLIYFQGNSAPDKSGLPSDRFSAERTGGSVSTLTIQRTQQEDSAVYLCASSFSRSAGGHGYTFGSGTRLTVV.

This chain connects TRBV24-1 to TRBJ1-1, with 8 bases fitting TRBD1. Germline V gene lookup returns CDR1 KGHDR and CDR2 SFDVKD. Trimming took 7 bases from V and 11 from J; bases not matched to a gene: 11. This CDR3 contains 13 residues. The CDR3 nucleotides are TGTGCCACCAGGACGTATGCAGGGGGCGAGGCTTTCTTT. Encoded protein: CATRTYAGGEAFF.

This clonotype was found a few times. The chain links TRBV11-2 to TRBJ2-2; either TRBD1 or TRBD2 may supply D (5 bases each). Trimming took 5 bases from V and 3 from J, leaving 13 bases between them. Germline loops: CDR1 SGHAT, CDR2 FQNNGV. The CDR3 is 15 amino acids. CDR3 DNA sequence: TGTGCCAGCAGCAGCTCCGGGACCTACACCGGGGAGCTGTTTTTT. Protein product: CASSSSGTYTGELFF.